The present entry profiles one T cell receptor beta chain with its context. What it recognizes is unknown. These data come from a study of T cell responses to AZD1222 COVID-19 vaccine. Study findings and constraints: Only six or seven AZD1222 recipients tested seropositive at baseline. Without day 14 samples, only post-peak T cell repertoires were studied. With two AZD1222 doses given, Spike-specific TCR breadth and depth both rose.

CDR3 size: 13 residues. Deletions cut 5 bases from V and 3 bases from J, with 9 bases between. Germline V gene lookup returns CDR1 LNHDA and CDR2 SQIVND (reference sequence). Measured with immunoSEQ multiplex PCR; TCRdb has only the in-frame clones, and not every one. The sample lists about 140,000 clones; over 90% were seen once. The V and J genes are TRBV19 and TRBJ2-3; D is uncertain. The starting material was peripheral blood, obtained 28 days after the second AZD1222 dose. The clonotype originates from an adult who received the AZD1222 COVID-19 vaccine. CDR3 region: CASSDRMTDTQYF. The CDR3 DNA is TGTGCCAGTAGTGACCGGATGACAGATACGCAGTATTTT.